The clone carrying this TCR beta chain was seen more than once but under ten times. Repertoires were generated with immunoSEQ multiplex PCR, while TCRdb's copy carries only in-frame clones and drops some. The data contain around 150,000 clones, over 75% of them singletons. Germline assignment: CDR1 LGHNA and CDR2 YNFKEQ. The CDR3 sequence is 16 residues long. With 4 bases clipped from V and 0 bases from J, the junction kept 8 bases outside the gene matches. The data belong to a study of T cell responses to AZD1222 COVID-19 vaccine. The chain is built from TRBV4-2 and TRBJ2-7; the match to TRBD1 covers 8 bases. The sequencing here drew on peripheral blood, taken on day 0 of AZD1222 vaccination. The sequence came from an adult in good health. CDR3 region: CASSLITGGVSYEQYF. CDR3 sequence (DNA): TGTGCCAGCAGCCTGATAACAGGGGGAGTCTCCTACGAGCAGTACTTC.